This entry is about one T cell receptor beta chain. The antigen remains unidentified. Use of 60 Vbeta and 13 Jbeta primers characterized the PCR. The data were produced by immunoSEQ multiplex PCR, yet TCRdb's version contains in-frame clones alone and is incomplete. The profile shows 85,000 to 130,000 clones, around three quarters of them singletons. The sample belongs to a study of cytomegalovirus exposure and HLA in healthy donors. Study-wide results and caveats: As a later analysis showed, several of the most significant clusters appeared to be linked to common viral pathogens. Owing to their indistinguishability, certain V segments, notably TRBV6-2 and TRBV6-3, were excluded.

The CDR3 has 17 amino acids. Looked up from germline, CDR1 is LGHNT and CDR2 is FRNRAP. The J segment lost 8 bases and the V segment lost 2 bases, leaving 13 bases of the junction unmatched. Sequencing was performed on PBMCs. The source of this sequence is a female donor in good health and CMV-seropositive. The genes are TRBV12-5 and TRBJ2-1, with TRBD2 identical over 9 bases. The CDR3 nucleotides read TGTGCTAGTGGTTTGAGGTTCTTAGCGGGAGAGTTAGATGAGCAGTTCTTC. Amino acids: CASGLRFLAGELDEQFF.